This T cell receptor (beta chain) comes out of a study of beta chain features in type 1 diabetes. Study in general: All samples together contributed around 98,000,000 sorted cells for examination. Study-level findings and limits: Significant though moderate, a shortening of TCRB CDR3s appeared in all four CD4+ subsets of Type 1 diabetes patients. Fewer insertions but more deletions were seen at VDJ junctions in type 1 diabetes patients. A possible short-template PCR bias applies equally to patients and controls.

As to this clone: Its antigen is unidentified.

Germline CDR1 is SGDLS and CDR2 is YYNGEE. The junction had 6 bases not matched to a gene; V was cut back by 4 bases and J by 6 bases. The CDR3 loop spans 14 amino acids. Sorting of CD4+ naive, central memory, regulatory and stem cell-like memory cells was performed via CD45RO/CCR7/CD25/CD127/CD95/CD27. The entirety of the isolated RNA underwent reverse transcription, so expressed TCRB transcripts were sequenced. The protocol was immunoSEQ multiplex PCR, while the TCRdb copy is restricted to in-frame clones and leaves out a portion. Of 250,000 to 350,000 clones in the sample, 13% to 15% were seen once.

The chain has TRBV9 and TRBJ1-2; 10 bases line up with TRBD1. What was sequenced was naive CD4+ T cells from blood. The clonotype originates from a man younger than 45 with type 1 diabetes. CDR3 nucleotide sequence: TGTGCCAGCAGCTTTGCCGGGACAGGGGATGGCTACACCTTC. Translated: CASSFAGTGDGYTF.